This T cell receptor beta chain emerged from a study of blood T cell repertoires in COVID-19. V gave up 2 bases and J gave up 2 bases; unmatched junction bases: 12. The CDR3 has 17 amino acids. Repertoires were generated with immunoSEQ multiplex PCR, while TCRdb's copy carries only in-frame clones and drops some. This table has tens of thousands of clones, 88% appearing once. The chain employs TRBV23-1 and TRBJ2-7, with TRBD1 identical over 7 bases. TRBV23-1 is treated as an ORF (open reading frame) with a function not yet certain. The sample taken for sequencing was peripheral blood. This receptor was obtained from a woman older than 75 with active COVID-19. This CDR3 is CASSQLTAGDRAYEQYF. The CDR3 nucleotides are TGCGCCAGCAGTCAACTAACCGCCGGCGACAGGGCCTACGAGCAGTACTTC.